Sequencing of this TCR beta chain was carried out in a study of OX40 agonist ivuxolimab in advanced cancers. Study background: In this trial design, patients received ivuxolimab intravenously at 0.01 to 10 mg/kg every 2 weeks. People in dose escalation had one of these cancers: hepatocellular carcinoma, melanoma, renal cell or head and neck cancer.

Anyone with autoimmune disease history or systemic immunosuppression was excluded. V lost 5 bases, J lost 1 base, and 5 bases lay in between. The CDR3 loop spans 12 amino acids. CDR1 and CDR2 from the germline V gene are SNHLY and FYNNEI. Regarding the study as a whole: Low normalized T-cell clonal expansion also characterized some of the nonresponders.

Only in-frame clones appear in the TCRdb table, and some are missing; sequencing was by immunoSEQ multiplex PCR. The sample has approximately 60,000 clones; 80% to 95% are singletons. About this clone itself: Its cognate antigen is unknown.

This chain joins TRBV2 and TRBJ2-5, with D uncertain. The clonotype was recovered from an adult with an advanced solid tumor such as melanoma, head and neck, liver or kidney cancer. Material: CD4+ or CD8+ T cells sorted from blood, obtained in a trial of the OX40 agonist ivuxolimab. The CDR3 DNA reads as TGTGCCAGCAGTTGGGGCCAAGAGACCCAGTACTTC. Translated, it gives CASSWGQETQYF.